The next 26 T cell receptor beta chains were all read from a single sample in a study of T cell responses to AZD1222 COVID-19 vaccine. TCRdb keeps only in-frame clones here, not all; method: immunoSEQ multiplex PCR. The sample has 100,000 to 150,000 clones, about 87% seen once; the top ten hold 4.4%. The sequencing used peripheral blood, collected on day 0 of AZD1222 vaccination. The source of these receptors is an adult in good health.

This clone was recorded a few times. The rearrangement links TRBV7-2 to TRBJ1-2; possible D gene TRBD1, 5 bases. CDR1 is SGHTA and CDR2 is FQGNSA in the germline V gene. Between the trimmed V and J ends, which lost 5 bases and 0 bases, there was a span of 10 bases. CDR3 length: 14 amino acids. The CDR3 coding sequence is TGTGCCAGCAGCGGACAAGGATCTAACTATGGCTACACCTTC. Residues: CASSGQGSNYGYTF.

The chain recombines TRBV18 with TRBJ1-6, with D maybe TRBD1 (5 bases). Germline CDR1 is KGHSH and CDR2 is LQKENI. The V and J ends lost 0 bases and 7 bases respectively, with 10 bases between them. This CDR3 has 15 amino acids. CDR3 sequence: CASSPPEGENSPLHF. CDR3 DNA: TGTGCCAGCTCACCACCTGAAGGGGAAAATTCACCCCTCCACTTT.

This clone was seen a single time. V and J are TRBV5-1 and TRBJ1-3; D unresolved. This CDR3 spans 15 amino acids. Germline V gene sequence: CDR1 SGHRS, CDR2 YFSETQ. Deletions cut 0 bases from V and 4 bases from J, with 11 bases between. The DNA for the CDR3 is TGCGCCAGCAGCTTGGACGGGGTGGAAGGAAACACCATATATTTT. Translating it yields CASSLDGVEGNTIYF.

The chain employs TRBV7-9 and TRBJ1-1, with D possibly being TRBD1 (5 bases). Germline CDR1 reads SEHNR; CDR2 reads FQNEAQ (reference sequence). V was trimmed by 5 bases and J by 1 base, leaving 14 bases between them. The CDR3 has 15 residues. CDR3: CASSQPGGGNTEAFF. The CDR3 nucleotides are TGTGCCAGCAGCCAGCCGGGCGGGGGGAACACTGAAGCTTTCTTT.

The chain combines TRBV28 with TRBJ1-2, with D possibly matching TRBD1 (5 bases). The CDR3 sequence is 14 residues long. V was trimmed by 5 bases and J by 0 bases, leaving 10 bases between them. CDR1 is MDHEN, CDR2 SYDVKM, per germline. The CDR3 DNA is TGTGCCAGCAGTCCGGGGGGACCTAACTATGGCTACACCTTC. The encoded protein is CASSPGGPNYGYTF.

V is TRBV15 and J is TRBJ1-6, with D hard to call. Germline CDR1 and CDR2: LNHNV and YYDKDF (reference sequence). Trimming cost V 3 bases and J 4 bases, with 10 bases left between them. This CDR3 has 15 amino acids. The CDR3 sequence is CATSSALGYNSPLHF. The CDR3 DNA reads TGTGCCACCAGCAGCGCCCTCGGGTATAATTCACCCCTCCACTTT.

V and J are TRBV4-2 and TRBJ2-3; the match to TRBD2 covers 7 bases. J lost 1 base, V lost 0 bases, and 10 bases had no gene match. CDR1 is LGHNA, CDR2 YNFKEQ, per germline. This CDR3 has 18 amino acids. This CDR3 reads CASSQDLVEAGRTDTQYF. The CDR3 DNA sequence: TGTGCCAGCAGCCAAGATCTAGTGGAAGCGGGGCGCACAGATACGCAGTATTTT.

This clone was seen a single time. The rearrangement links TRBV5-1 to TRBJ1-1; 7 positions agree with TRBD1. Germline loops: CDR1 SGHRS, CDR2 YFSETQ. The length of the CDR3 is 15 residues. J was trimmed by 0 bases and V by 3 bases; bases with no gene match: 5. This chain's CDR3 is CASSWGDSMNTEAFF. The DNA for the CDR3 is TGCGCCAGCAGCTGGGGGGACAGCATGAACACTGAAGCTTTCTTT.

The chain combines TRBV24-1 with TRBJ2-7; D may be TRBD1 or TRBD2 (5 bases each). Germline lookup yields CDR1 KGHDR and CDR2 SFDVKD. V was cut by 3 bases and J by 2 bases, with 16 bases left in between. The length of the CDR3 is 16 residues. The CDR3 region has the DNA TGTGCCACCAGTGATCCATCCACAGGAGGTACCTACGAGCAGTACTTC. This translates into CATSDPSTGGTYEQYF.

A remark on this clone: This sample includes further DNA sequences coding for the same CDR3. The rearrangement joins TRBV14 to TRBJ2-7, with a possible D match to TRBD2 (6 bases). This CDR3 has 15 residues. V gave up 1 base and J gave up 1 base, with 11 bases separating them. Germline assignment: CDR1 SGHDN and CDR2 FVKESK. The CDR3: CASSQARGRSYEQYF. CDR3 DNA: TGTGCCAGCAGCCAAGCCCGAGGGAGGTCCTACGAGCAGTACTTC.

This sequence joins TRBV5-4 and TRBJ2-7; D may correspond to TRBD1 or TRBD2 (5 bases each). CDR3 length: 15 amino acids. The V end lost 0 bases, the J end lost 3 bases, and 13 bases lay between the germline ends. The germline CDR1 and CDR2 sequences are SGHNT and YYREEE (reference sequence). The CDR3 here is CASSLAVGPRYEQYF. Here the CDR3 DNA reads TGTGCCAGCAGCTTGGCGGTGGGACCGCGCTACGAGCAGTACTTC.

V gene TRBV5-6 combines with J gene TRBJ2-7; 11 bases agree with TRBD2. Germline CDR1 and CDR2: SGHDT and YYEEEE. There are 16 residues in the CDR3. V shed 4 bases, J shed 2 bases, and the junction held 8 bases outside the gene matches. The CDR3 here is CASSLRLAGPAYEQYF. DNA of the CDR3: TGTGCCAGCAGCCTAAGACTAGCGGGACCCGCCTACGAGCAGTACTTC. The whole variable domain, remainder taken from reference TRBV5-6 and TRBJ2-7, is DAGVTQSPTHLIKTRGQQVTLRCSPKSGHDTVSWYQQALGQGPQFIFQYYEEEERQRGNFPDRFSGHQFPNYSSELNVNALLLGDSALYLCASSLRLAGPAYEQYFGPGTRLTVT.

This rearrangement joins TRBV28 to TRBJ1-2; the D gene is possibly TRBD1 (5 bases). Trimming left V 3 bases short and J 4 bases short, with 15 bases between. The CDR3 runs to 15 residues. Germline values: CDR1 MDHEN, CDR2 SYDVKM. The CDR3 is CASSFGRAFGYGYTF. CDR3 DNA sequence: TGTGCCAGCAGTTTTGGCAGGGCGTTCGGCTATGGCTACACCTTC.

This chain uses TRBV12-3 or TRBV12-4 with TRBJ1-2; D is undetermined. The CDR3 is 13 amino acids. V dropped 0 bases and J dropped 8 bases, with 10 bases sitting between them. The CDR3 sequence: CASSLAPVTGYTF. The CDR3 region has the DNA TGTGCCAGCAGTTTAGCCCCAGTGACGGGCTACACCTTC.

The chain links TRBV5-4 to TRBJ2-3; 11 bases line up with TRBD2. Germline V gives CDR1 SGHNT, CDR2 YYREEE (reference sequence). Losses at the gene ends were 4 bases for V and 4 bases for J; bases not matched to a gene: 5. The length of the CDR3 is 15 residues. Here the CDR3 reads CASSPSGGRPDTQYF. The CDR3 region has the DNA TGTGCCAGCAGCCCTAGCGGGGGGAGACCAGATACGCAGTATTTT.

Details on this clone: Compared with germline, one end of the junction differs, possibly owing to a read error. The chain's CDR3 is CAIKTGTGTTIWLHF. The CDR3 DNA reads TGTGCCATCAAGACCGGGACAGGGACAACTATATGGCTACACTTC. The chain recombines TRBV10-3 with TRBJ1-2; 9 nucleotides line up with TRBD1. This CDR3 is 15 amino acids long. Germline values: CDR1 ENHRY, CDR2 SYGVKD.

The chain joins TRBV18 to TRBJ2-4; perhaps D is TRBD1 or TRBD2 (5 bases each). V lost 1 base and J lost 1, with 11 bases in between. The V gene's germline CDR1 is KGHSH and CDR2 LQKENI. CDR3 size: 16 residues. CDR3 amino acids: CASSPQGGTAKNIQYF. DNA for the CDR3: TGTGCCAGCTCACCACAGGGTGGGACGGCCAAAAACATTCAGTACTTC.

This chain joins TRBV18 and TRBJ1-4, with D possibly TRBD1 on 5 matching bases. From germline, CDR1 is KGHSH and CDR2 LQKENI. Trimming left V 0 bases short and J 1 base short, with 6 bases between. This CDR3 contains 15 residues. CDR3 sequence reads: CASSPPGGTNEKLFF. In DNA form, the CDR3 reads TGTGCCAGCTCACCACCCGGGGGAACTAATGAAAAACTGTTTTTT.

The gene calls are TRBV19 and TRBJ2-1, with 14 bases lining up with TRBD2. Germline V gene sequence: CDR1 LNHDA, CDR2 SQIVND (reference sequence). This CDR3 has 16 amino acids. Trimming took 4 bases from V and 7 from J; bases not matched to a gene: 6. The CDR3 loop is CASSTIRTSGRNEQFF. In nucleotides, the CDR3 is TGTGCCAGTAGTACCATACGGACTAGCGGGAGGAATGAGCAGTTCTTC.

This chain connects TRBV13 to TRBJ2-2, with TRBD2 matching over 12 bases. The J segment lost 5 bases and the V segment lost 0 bases, leaving 7 bases of the junction unmatched. Germline CDR1 reads PRHDT; CDR2 reads FYEKMQ (reference sequence). CDR3 length equals 18 residues. This CDR3 is CASSLGRGLAGPTGELFF. For the CDR3, the DNA is TGTGCCAGCAGCTTAGGCCGCGGACTAGCGGGACCGACCGGGGAGCTGTTTTTT.

The chain joins TRBV2 to TRBJ2-7; 10 bases line up with TRBD2. Looked up from germline, CDR1 is SNHLY and CDR2 is FYNNEI. CDR3 length: 15 residues. The ends lost 3 bases at V and 4 bases at J; junction bases unmatched: 6. As DNA, the CDR3 is TGTGCCAGCAGTGATCCTAGCGGGAGAAGTTACGAGCAGTACTTC. This codes for CASSDPSGRSYEQYF.

The chain uses TRBV7-2 and TRBJ2-2; TRBD2 aligns across 7 bases. Germline CDR1 SGHTA, CDR2 FQGNSA. Trimming cost V 4 bases and J 9 bases; bases outside gene matches: 11. The CDR3 consists of 15 residues. CDR3 in amino acids: CASSYGGRRGRELFF. CDR3 in DNA: TGTGCCAGCAGCTATGGGGGTCGGCGGGGGAGGGAGCTGTTTTTT.

The V and J genes are TRBV7-9 and TRBJ1-3; 8 bases align to TRBD1. Unmatched junction bases numbered 9, after V lost 6 bases and J lost 2 bases. The CDR3 contains 16 residues. Germline loops: CDR1 SEHNR, CDR2 FQNEAQ (reference sequence). The CDR3 DNA sequence: TGTGCCAGCAGACCGACGGACAGGGAGCCTGGAAACACCATATATTTT. It yields the protein CASRPTDREPGNTIYF.

In DNA form, the CDR3 reads TGTGCCAGCTCACCACTGGCAGGGGGTTCTACAAATTCACCCCTCCACTTT. Amino acids: CASSPLAGGSTNSPLHF. The chain couples TRBV18 to TRBJ1-6; 7 nucleotides align to TRBD1. Germline trimming cut 1 base from V and 7 bases from J; bases unmatched to any gene: 10. Germline V gene lookup returns CDR1 KGHSH and CDR2 LQKENI. The CDR3 covers 17 residues. Complete variable domain (other parts from reference TRBV18 and TRBJ1-6): NAGVMQNPRHLVRRRGQEARLRCSPMKGHSHVYWYRQLPEEGLKFMVYLQKENIIDESGMPKERFSAEFPKEGPSILRIQQVVRGDSAAYFCASSPLAGGSTNSPLHFGNGTRLTVT.

The chain links TRBV24-1 to TRBJ2-3; possible D gene TRBD1, 6 bases. The V and J ends lost 2 bases and 3 bases respectively, with 14 bases between them. CDR1 is KGHDR, CDR2 SFDVKD, per germline. The CDR3 contains 16 residues. The CDR3 sequence: CATSDSLRGVTDTQYF. The CDR3 DNA sequence: TGTGCCACCAGTGATTCCCTCAGGGGTGTAACAGATACGCAGTATTTT.

This chain links TRBV7-9 with TRBJ2-7; no clear D. V lost 5 bases, J lost 0 bases, and 11 bases lay in between. CDR1 and CDR2 from the germline V gene are SEHNR and FQNEAQ (reference sequence). The CDR3 length is 14 residues. The CDR3: CASSPRADSYEQYF. DNA of the CDR3: TGTGCCAGCAGCCCCCGGGCGGACTCCTACGAGCAGTACTTC.